Detailed here is one TCR beta chain. This entry comes from a study of blood T cell repertoires in COVID-19. Overall study: Sites across the United States, Italy and Spain contributed samples from acute and convalescent COVID-19.

CDR3 size: 15 residues. Trimming took off 4 bases at V and 7 bases at J, with 19 bases between the two ends. Germline V gene lookup returns CDR1 MNHEY and CDR2 SMNVEV (reference sequence). Sequencing used immunoSEQ multiplex PCR; TCRdb keeps in-frame clones, though not all of them. The sample contains approximately 150,000 clones, roughly 90% of which appear only once. The chain combines TRBV27 with TRBJ1-2; maybe TRBD1 (5 bases). The sequence was collected from a man aged 45-65 years with active or convalescent COVID-19. The sequencing input was peripheral blood. The CDR3 reads CASSSLPGRGGGYTF. The CDR3, as DNA: TGTGCCAGCAGTTCCCTACCGGGGCGGGGGGGTGGCTACACCTTC.